This T cell receptor (beta chain) was sequenced in a study of blood T cell repertoires in COVID-19. Repertoires were generated with immunoSEQ multiplex PCR, while TCRdb's copy carries only in-frame clones and drops some. The profile shows around 250,000 clones, over 80% of them singletons. V dropped 6 bases and J dropped 1; count of bases not matched to a gene: 5. The CDR3 contains 14 residues. Germline CDR1 is MDHEN and CDR2 is SYDVKM. The sequence was collected from a woman aged 40 to 50 who had recovered from COVID-19. Specimen: peripheral blood. The chain carries TRBV28 and TRBJ1-1; 7 positions match TRBD1. The CDR3 loop is CASSTGQRNTEAFF. CDR3 DNA: TGTGCCAGCAGCACGGGACAGAGGAACACTGAAGCTTTCTTT.